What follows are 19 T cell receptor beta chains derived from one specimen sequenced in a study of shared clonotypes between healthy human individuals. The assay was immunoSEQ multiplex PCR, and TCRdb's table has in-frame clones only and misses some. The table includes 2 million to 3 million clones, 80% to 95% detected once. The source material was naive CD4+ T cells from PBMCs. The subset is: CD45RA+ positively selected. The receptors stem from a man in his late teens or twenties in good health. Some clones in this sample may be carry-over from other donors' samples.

This CDR3 is CATSRGTGAINYNEQFF. CDR3 bases: TGTGCCACCAGCAGAGGGACAGGAGCAATAAACTACAATGAGCAGTTCTTC. The chain recombines TRBV15 with TRBJ2-1, with 7 bases aligning to TRBD1. Germline lookup yields CDR1 LNHNV and CDR2 YYDKDF (reference sequence). This CDR3 has 17 residues. The V segment lost 1 base and the J segment 3 bases; nucleotides outside the gene matches: 9.

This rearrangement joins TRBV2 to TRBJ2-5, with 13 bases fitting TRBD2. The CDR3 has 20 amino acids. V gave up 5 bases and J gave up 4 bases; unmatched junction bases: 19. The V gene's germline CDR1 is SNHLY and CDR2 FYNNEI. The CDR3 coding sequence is TGTGCCAGCAGTTACCGTAGGACTAGCGGGAGCACCAAGGGAGGAGAGACCCAGTACTTC. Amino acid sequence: CASSYRRTSGSTKGGETQYF.

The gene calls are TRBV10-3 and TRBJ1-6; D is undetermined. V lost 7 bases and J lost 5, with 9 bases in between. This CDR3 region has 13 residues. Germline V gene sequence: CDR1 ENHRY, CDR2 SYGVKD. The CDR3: CAITVSDNSPLHF. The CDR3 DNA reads TGTGCCATCACGGTCTCTGATAATTCACCCCTCCACTTT.

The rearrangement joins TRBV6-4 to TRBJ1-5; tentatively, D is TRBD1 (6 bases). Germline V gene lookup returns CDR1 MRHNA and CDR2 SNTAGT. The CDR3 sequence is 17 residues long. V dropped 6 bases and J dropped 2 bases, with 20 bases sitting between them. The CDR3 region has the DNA TGTGCCAGCAGAAGTTTTCCCCCACAGGGTGGCAATCAGCCCCAGCATTTT. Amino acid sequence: CASRSFPPQGGNQPQHF.

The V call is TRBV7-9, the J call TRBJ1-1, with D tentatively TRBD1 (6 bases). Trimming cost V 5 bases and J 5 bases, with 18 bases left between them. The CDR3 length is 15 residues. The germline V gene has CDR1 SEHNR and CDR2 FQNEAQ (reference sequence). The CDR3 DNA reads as TGTGCCAGCAGCACCGAACAGGGAATTGGGACTGAAGCTTTCTTT. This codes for CASSTEQGIGTEAFF.

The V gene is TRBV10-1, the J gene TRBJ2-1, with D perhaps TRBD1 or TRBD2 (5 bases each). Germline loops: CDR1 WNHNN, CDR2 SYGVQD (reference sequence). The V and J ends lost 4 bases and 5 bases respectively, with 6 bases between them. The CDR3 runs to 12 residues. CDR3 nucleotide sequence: TGCGCCAGCAGTGGAGGGGACAATGAGCAGTTCTTC. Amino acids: CASSGGDNEQFF.

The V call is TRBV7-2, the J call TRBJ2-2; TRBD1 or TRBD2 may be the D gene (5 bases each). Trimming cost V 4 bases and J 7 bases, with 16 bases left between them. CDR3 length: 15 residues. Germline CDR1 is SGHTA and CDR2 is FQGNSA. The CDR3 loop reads CASSSQGRGVGELFF. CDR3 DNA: TGTGCCAGCAGCTCCCAGGGACGGGGCGTCGGGGAGCTGTTTTTT.

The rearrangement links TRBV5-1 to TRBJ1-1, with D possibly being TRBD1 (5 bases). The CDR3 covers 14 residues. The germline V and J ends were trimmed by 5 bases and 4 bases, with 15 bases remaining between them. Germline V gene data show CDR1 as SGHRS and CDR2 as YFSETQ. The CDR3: CASRPGSHGTEAFF. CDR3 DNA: TGCGCCAGCAGACCAGGGAGTCATGGCACTGAAGCTTTCTTT.

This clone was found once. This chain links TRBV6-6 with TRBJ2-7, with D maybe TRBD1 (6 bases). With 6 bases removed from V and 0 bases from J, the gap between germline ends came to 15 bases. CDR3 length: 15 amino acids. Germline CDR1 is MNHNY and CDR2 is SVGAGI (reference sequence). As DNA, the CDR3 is TGTGCCAGCAGGCCGAGGACAGCCACCTCCTACGAGCAGTACTTC. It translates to CASRPRTATSYEQYF.

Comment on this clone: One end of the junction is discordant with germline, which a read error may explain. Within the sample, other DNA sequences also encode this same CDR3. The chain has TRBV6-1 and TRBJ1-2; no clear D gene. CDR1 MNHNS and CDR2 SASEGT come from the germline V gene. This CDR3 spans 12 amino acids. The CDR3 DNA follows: TGTGCTAGCAGGCAGCTGGGTCGGGGCTACACCTTC. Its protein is CASRQLGRGYTF.

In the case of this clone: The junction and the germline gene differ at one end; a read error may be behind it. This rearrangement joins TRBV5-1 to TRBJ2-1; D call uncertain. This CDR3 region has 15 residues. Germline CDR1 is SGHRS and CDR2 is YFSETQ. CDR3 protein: CASSLGPVSSNEQFF. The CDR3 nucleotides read TGCGCCAGCAGCTTGGGACCAGTATCCTCCAATGAGCAGTTCTTC.

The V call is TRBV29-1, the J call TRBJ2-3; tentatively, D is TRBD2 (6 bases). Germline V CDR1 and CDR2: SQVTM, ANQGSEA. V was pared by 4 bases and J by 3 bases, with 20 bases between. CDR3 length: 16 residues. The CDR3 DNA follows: TGCAGCGTTGGGGCGGGGACCCTACTAGGGACAGATACGCAGTATTTT. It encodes CSVGAGTLLGTDTQYF.

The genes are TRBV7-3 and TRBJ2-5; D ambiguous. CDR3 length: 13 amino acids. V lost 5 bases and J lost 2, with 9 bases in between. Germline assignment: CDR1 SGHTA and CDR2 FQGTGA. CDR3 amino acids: CASSATAQETQYF. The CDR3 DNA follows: TGTGCCAGCAGCGCCACAGCACAAGAGACCCAGTACTTC. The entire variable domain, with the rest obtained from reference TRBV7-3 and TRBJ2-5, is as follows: GAGVSQTPSNKVTEKGKYVELRCDPISGHTALYWYRQSLGQGPEFLIYFQGTGAADDSGLPNDRFFAVRPEGSVSTLKIQRTERGDSAVYLCASSATAQETQYFGPGTRLLVL.

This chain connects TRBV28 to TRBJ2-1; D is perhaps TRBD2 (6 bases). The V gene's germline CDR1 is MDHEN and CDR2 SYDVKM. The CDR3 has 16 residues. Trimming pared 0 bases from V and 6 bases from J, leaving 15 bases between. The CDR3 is CASSLWGGRRANEQFF. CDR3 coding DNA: TGTGCCAGCAGTTTATGGGGGGGTCGGAGGGCCAATGAGCAGTTCTTC. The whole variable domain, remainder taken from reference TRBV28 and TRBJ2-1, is DVKVTQSSRYLVKRTGEKVFLECVQDMDHENMFWYRQDPGLGLRLIYFSYDVKMKEKGDIPEGYSVSREKKERFSLILESASTNQTSMYLCASSLWGGRRANEQFFGPGTRLTVL.

The CDR3 loop reads CASSDRGSGANVLTF. CDR3 nucleotide sequence: TGTGCCAGCAGTGATCGGGGCAGTGGGGCCAACGTCCTGACTTTC. V usage is TRBV2 and J usage is TRBJ2-6; D may correspond to TRBD1 or TRBD2 (5 bases each). The germline CDR1 and CDR2 sequences are SNHLY and FYNNEI. This CDR3 comprises 15 residues. Trimming removed 3 bases from V and 3 bases from J, with 9 bases in between.

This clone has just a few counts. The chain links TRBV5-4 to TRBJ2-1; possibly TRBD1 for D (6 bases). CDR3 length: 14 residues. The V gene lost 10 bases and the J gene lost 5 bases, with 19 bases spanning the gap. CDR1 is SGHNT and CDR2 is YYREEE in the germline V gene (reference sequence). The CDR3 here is CAFIPGTTNNEQFF. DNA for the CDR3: TGTGCCTTCATACCCGGGACAACAAACAATGAGCAGTTCTTC.

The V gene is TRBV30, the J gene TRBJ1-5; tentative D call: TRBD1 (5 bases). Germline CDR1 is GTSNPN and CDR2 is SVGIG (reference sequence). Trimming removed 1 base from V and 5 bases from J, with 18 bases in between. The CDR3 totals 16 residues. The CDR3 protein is CAWSGARDSSHQPQHF. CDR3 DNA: TGTGCCTGGAGTGGTGCCCGCGACAGCTCTCATCAGCCCCAGCATTTT.

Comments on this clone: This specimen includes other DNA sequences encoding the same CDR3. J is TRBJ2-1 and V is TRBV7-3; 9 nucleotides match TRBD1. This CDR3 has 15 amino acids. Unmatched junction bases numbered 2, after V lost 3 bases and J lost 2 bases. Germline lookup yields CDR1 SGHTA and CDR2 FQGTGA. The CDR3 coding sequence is TGTGCCAGCAGCTTGGACAGGGGACCCTACAATGAGCAGTTCTTC. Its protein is CASSLDRGPYNEQFF.

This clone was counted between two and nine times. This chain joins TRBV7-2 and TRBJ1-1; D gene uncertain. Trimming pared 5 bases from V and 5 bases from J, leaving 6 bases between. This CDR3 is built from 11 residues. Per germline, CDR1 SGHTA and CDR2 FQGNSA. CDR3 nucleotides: TGTGCCAGCAGCGCCGAAACTGAAGCTTTCTTT. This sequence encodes CASSAETEAFF.